Following are 13 T cell receptor beta chains from one sample sequenced in a study of cytomegalovirus exposure and HLA in healthy donors. Measured with immunoSEQ multiplex PCR; TCRdb has only the in-frame clones, and not every one. In the table there are some 190,000 clones, 86% of which are singletons. Sample: PBMCs. These TCRs come from a woman in her late teens or twenties in good health and CMV-seronegative.

V is TRBV6-6 and J is TRBJ2-2; TRBD1 matches at 8 bases. V shed 6 bases and J 0 bases; nucleotides not matched to a gene: 3. CDR1 is MNHNY and CDR2 is SVGAGI in the germline V gene (reference sequence). The CDR3 extends over 15 amino acids. Here the CDR3 DNA reads TGTGCCAGCAGCCAGACAGGGGCGAACACCGGGGAGCTGTTTTTT. Encoded protein: CASSQTGANTGELFF.

At least ten counts were recorded for this clone. This chain connects TRBV7-9 to TRBJ1-1; 7 bases map to TRBD1. The V and J ends lost 2 bases and 3 bases, in that order; junction bases with no gene match: 0. The CDR3 contains 13 residues. Germline values: CDR1 SEHNR, CDR2 FQNEAQ (reference sequence). The CDR3 reads CASSLTGDTEAFF. For the CDR3, the DNA is TGTGCCAGCAGCTTAACAGGGGACACTGAAGCTTTCTTT.

This chain uses TRBV9 with TRBJ2-5; TRBD2 matches 9 bases. Germline assignment: CDR1 SGDLS and CDR2 YYNGEE. The CDR3 totals 16 residues. Trimming cost V 5 bases and J 4 bases; bases outside gene matches: 12. CDR3 sequence reads: CASSLQPSGVSETQYF. In DNA form, the CDR3 reads TGTGCCAGCAGTCTTCAACCTAGCGGGGTATCAGAGACCCAGTACTTC.

The gene calls are TRBV27 and TRBJ2-3, with 9 bases aligning to TRBD2. The trim removed 6 bases at V and 5 bases at J, leaving 9 bases unmatched. The CDR3 contains 15 residues. Germline values: CDR1 MNHEY, CDR2 SMNVEV (reference sequence). The CDR3 here is CASRPSGKVKDTQYF. The CDR3 DNA reads TGTGCCAGCAGACCTAGCGGGAAAGTCAAAGATACGCAGTATTTT.

This clone turned up a few times. V usage is TRBV18 and J usage is TRBJ1-5, with D maybe TRBD1 (5 bases). Per the germline V gene, CDR1 is KGHSH and CDR2 is LQKENI. V lost 2 bases to trimming and J lost 5 bases, with 7 bases between them. The length of the CDR3 is 13 residues. CDR3 nucleotides: TGTGCCAGCTCACCAGCGGGGCATCAGCCCCAGCATTTT. This gives the protein CASSPAGHQPQHF.

The chain links TRBV11-2 to TRBJ1-2; 7 bases line up with TRBD1. Germline V gene sequence: CDR1 SGHAT, CDR2 FQNNGV. Trimming at V came to 4 bases and at J to 8 bases, leaving 16 bases not matched to a gene. This CDR3 spans 16 amino acids. The DNA of the CDR3 is TGTGCCAGCAGCTGGACCTCGGGACAGAGAGTGGGGGGCTACACCTTC. It is translated as CASSWTSGQRVGGYTF.

The rearrangement uses TRBV20-1 and TRBJ1-1; weak D call: TRBD1 (5 bases). The V end was cut by 6 bases, the J end by 13 bases, with 9 bases between. The germline V gene encodes CDR1 DFQATT and CDR2 SNEGSKA (reference sequence). The CDR3 contains 8 residues. The CDR3 protein is CSASRGFF. In DNA, the CDR3 is TGCAGTGCAAGTAGGGGTTTCTTT.

The chain has TRBV7-3 and TRBJ2-3, with 9 bases identical to TRBD1. This CDR3 comprises 15 residues. V was clipped by 4 bases and J by 2 bases; unmatched bases: 4. Germline assignment: CDR1 SGHTA and CDR2 FQGTGA. For the CDR3, the DNA is TGTGCCAGCAGCTGGGGGGACAGGGACACAGATACGCAGTATTTT. Protein product: CASSWGDRDTDTQYF.

The chain couples TRBV7-9 to TRBJ1-4; no definite D call. V was trimmed by 1 base and J by 17 bases, leaving 20 bases between them. There are 14 residues in the CDR3. Germline CDR1 is SEHNR and CDR2 is FQNEAQ (reference sequence). CDR3 sequence: CASSLGGDQVKFFF. CDR3 coding DNA: TGTGCCAGCAGCTTAGGAGGAGACCAAGTTAAGTTCTTTTTT.

The chain is built from TRBV6-1 and TRBJ1-1; TRBD1 matches 9 bases. The CDR3 is made up of 14 amino acids. V shed 11 bases, J shed 1 base, and the junction held 8 bases outside the gene matches. The V gene's germline CDR1 is MNHNS and CDR2 SASEGT. In DNA, the CDR3 is TGTGCCGCTATGAGGACAGGGGAGAACACTGAAGCTTTCTTT. Translation: CAAMRTGENTEAFF.

The chain links TRBV30 to TRBJ2-6, with D possibly TRBD1 on 6 matching bases. The germline CDR1 and CDR2 sequences are GTSNPN and SVGIG (reference sequence). Trimming left V 8 bases short and J 0 bases short, with 11 bases between. The CDR3 extends over 14 amino acids. The CDR3 protein is CAGGRPSGANVLTF. The CDR3 DNA follows: TGTGCCGGGGGCCGGCCCTCTGGGGCCAACGTCCTGACTTTC.

Only a few counts were recorded for this clone. The chain is built from TRBV11-2 and TRBJ2-2, with unresolved D. The V end lost 7 bases, the J end lost 0 bases, and 15 bases lay between the germline ends. The germline CDR1 and CDR2 sequences are SGHAT and FQNNGV. CDR3 length: 16 residues. Written as DNA, the CDR3 is TGTGCCAGCACCATGGATGGCAGCGCGAACACCGGGGAGCTGTTTTTT. Translation: CASTMDGSANTGELFF.

The chain links TRBV10-2 to TRBJ2-5; TRBD2 matches 7 bases. The CDR3 totals 15 residues. Germline CDR1 reads WSHSY; CDR2 reads SAAADI. J gave up 6 bases and V 4 bases, and 11 bases lay outside the gene matches. The CDR3 DNA is TGCGCCAGCAGTGTGTCGGGGGGATACAAGAAGACCCAGTACTTC. This encodes CASSVSGGYKKTQYF.